This entry describes one TCR beta chain. These data belong to a study of blood T cell repertoires in COVID-19. V was clipped by 5 bases and J by 1 base, with 20 bases between them. Germline CDR1 is SGHAT and CDR2 is FQNNGV. The CDR3 sequence is 17 residues long. Only in-frame clones appear in the TCRdb table, and some are missing; sequencing was by immunoSEQ multiplex PCR. Here the sample spans about 200,000 clones, 80% being singletons. This TCR came from a woman aged 40 to 49 with acute COVID-19. Sample: PBMCs or T cells enriched from blood (not recorded which). This rearrangement joins TRBV11-2 to TRBJ1-1; tentative D call: TRBD1 (5 bases). This CDR3 is CASSLYSAGWGNTEAFF. CDR3 DNA sequence: TGTGCCAGCAGCCTTTACTCGGCAGGGTGGGGGAACACTGAAGCTTTCTTT.